This record concerns one T cell receptor beta chain sequence. This record belongs to a study of blood T cell repertoires in COVID-19. Only in-frame clones appear in the TCRdb table, and some are missing; sequencing was by immunoSEQ multiplex PCR. The table records 130,000 or so clones, about 86% of them present only once. Germline CDR1 reads SGDLS; CDR2 reads YYNGEE. This CDR3 is 17 amino acids long. The V and J ends lost 2 bases and 5 bases, in that order; junction bases with no gene match: 6. This sequence joins TRBV9 and TRBJ2-3, with 15 positions matching TRBD2. This TCR derives from a woman aged 60-70 years with acute or convalescent COVID-19. Sequencing was done on a sample of peripheral blood. CDR3 DNA sequence: TGTGCCAGCAGCGTCGGACTAGCGGGGGGGCTGGGAGATACGCAGTATTTT. This translates into CASSVGLAGGLGDTQYF.